This T cell receptor beta chain came from a study of cytomegalovirus exposure and HLA in healthy donors. Trimming removed 9 bases from V and 5 bases from J; junction bases left unmatched: 13. Germline loops: CDR1 ENHRY, CDR2 SYGVKD. The length of the CDR3 is 15 residues. The PCR had 60 Vbeta and 13 Jbeta primers. Clones were read by immunoSEQ multiplex PCR, and TCRdb kept only the in-frame ones, dropping some. The sample holds over 200,000 clones, 77% seen once. The clonotype was recovered from a woman aged 55-69 years in good health and CMV-seropositive. J is TRBJ1-1 and V is TRBV10-3, with 9 bases lining up with TRBD1. Sequencing was done on a sample of PBMCs. CDR3 loop: CAMSRDRVSGTEAFF. CDR3 nucleotides: TGTGCCATGTCCCGGGACAGGGTATCAGGTACTGAAGCTTTCTTT.